These T cell receptor beta chains were read from a single sample in a study of T cells after yellow fever vaccination. TCRdb ran MiXCR on the 5' RACE reads and lists one entry per CDR3 protein. The sample holds fewer than 85,000 distinct CDR3 sequences, about 7.7% seen once. The source was CD8+ T cells sorted from PBMCs, collected on the day of the yellow fever booster vaccination. All receptors derive from a man younger than 40 who received the YFV17D yellow fever vaccine. CDR3s include the opening cysteine and the closing phenylalanine or tryptophan. A D gene is named only where the DNA matches it firmly. The size entry is marked missing in some rows and otherwise reads once, few, many or a size class.

size: few
J: TRBJ2-3
V: TRBV7-9
D: .
DNA: TGTGCCAGCAGCCCCCTGGGGGCGGGGGTGCAGGATACGCAGTATTTT
CDR3: CASSPLGAGVQDTQYF

size: few
J: TRBJ2-2
V: TRBV4-3
D: .
DNA: TGCGCCAGCAGCCATCCCTCGACTGGCACCGGGGAGCTGTTTTTT
CDR3: CASSHPSTGTGELFF

size: .
J: TRBJ1-5
V: TRBV7-9
D: .
DNA: TGTGCCAGCAGCTCCGACCCCGCCCATCAGCCCCAGCATTTT
CDR3: CASSSDPAHQPQHF

size: .
J: TRBJ2-1
V: TRBV27
D: .
DNA: TGTGCCAGCAGTCCCCACATAGCGGGACAGGAAAATAATGAGCAGTTCTTC
CDR3: CASSPHIAGQENNEQFF

size: many
J: TRBJ1-2
V: TRBV27
D: TRBD1
DNA: TGTGCCAGCAGTTGGGGACAGGACTATGGCTACACCTTC
CDR3: CASSWGQDYGYTF

size: .
J: TRBJ2-1
V: TRBV7-2
D: TRBD2
DNA: TGTGCCAGCAGTTGGACTAGCGGGAGTGTGGATGAGCAGTTCTTC
CDR3: CASSWTSGSVDEQFF

size: .
J: TRBJ2-3
V: TRBV27
D: .
DNA: TGTGCCAGCAGTCTCCGGGACACCCCCACAGATACGCAGTATTTT
CDR3: CASSLRDTPTDTQYF

size: .
J: TRBJ2-1
V: TRBV29-1
D: TRBD2
DNA: TGCAGCGTTCCGGGACTAACCTACAATGAGCAGTTCTTC
CDR3: CSVPGLTYNEQFF

size: .
J: TRBJ1-1
V: TRBV21-1
D: .
DNA: TGTGCCAGCATCAAGATCGGGTTGACAGCCTCCGCACACCTGAACACTGAAGCTTTCTTT
CDR3: CASIKIGLTASAHLNTEAFF

size: many
J: TRBJ2-3
V: TRBV6-2/TRBV6-3
D: TRBD2
DNA: TGTGCCAGCAGTTACTCGCTAGCGGGGACAGATACGCAGTATTTT
CDR3: CASSYSLAGTDTQYF

size: few
J: TRBJ2-3
V: TRBV5-1
D: TRBD1
DNA: TGCGCCAGCAGCTATCCCCAGGGGGCAGATACGCAGTATTTT
CDR3: CASSYPQGADTQYF

size: .
J: TRBJ2-7
V: TRBV6-2/TRBV6-3
D: .
DNA: TGTGCCAGCAGTCTCCTCCCTGCCGGGACGATCTACGAGCAGTACTTC
CDR3: CASSLLPAGTIYEQYF